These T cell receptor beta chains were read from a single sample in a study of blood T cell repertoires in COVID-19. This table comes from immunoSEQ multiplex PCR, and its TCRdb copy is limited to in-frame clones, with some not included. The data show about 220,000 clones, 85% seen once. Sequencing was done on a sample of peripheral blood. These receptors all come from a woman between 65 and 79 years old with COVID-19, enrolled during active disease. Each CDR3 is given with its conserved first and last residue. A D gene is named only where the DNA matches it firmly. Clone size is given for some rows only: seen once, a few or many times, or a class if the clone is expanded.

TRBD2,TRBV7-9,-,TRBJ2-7,TGTGCCAGCAGCTCAACTAGTATGGGGACTAGCGCGTCCTACGAGCAGTACTTC,CASSSTSMGTSASYEQYF
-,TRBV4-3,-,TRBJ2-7,TGCGCCAGCAGCCAAGGATCGAGGAGCTCCTACGAGCAGTACTTC,CASSQGSRSSYEQYF
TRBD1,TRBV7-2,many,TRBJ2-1,TGTGCCAGCAGAACCGGGACAGCTTACAATGAGCAGTTCTTC,CASRTGTAYNEQFF
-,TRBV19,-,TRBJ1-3,TGTGCCAGTAGCCGAGATTCGGGGAACACCATATATTTT,CASSRDSGNTIYF
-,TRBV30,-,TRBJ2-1,TGTGCCTGGGAGAGGGGGGGGTCCTACAATGAGCAGTTCTTC,CAWERGGSYNEQFF
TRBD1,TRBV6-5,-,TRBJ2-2,TGTGCCAGCAGGTGGGGACAGGGGGCCTCCGGGGAGCTGTTTTTT,CASRWGQGASGELFF
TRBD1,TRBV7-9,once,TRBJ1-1,TGTGCCAGCAGCTTAGCGTCAGGGGGCATTGCTGAAGCTTTCTTT,CASSLASGGIAEAFF
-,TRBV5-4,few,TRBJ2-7,TGTGCCAGCAGCTTGGCGGGGGGCCAAGAGCAGTACTTC,CASSLAGGQEQYF
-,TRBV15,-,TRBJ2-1,TGTGCCACCAGCAGAAGCGGCGCCTACAATGAGCAGTTCTTC,CATSRSGAYNEQFF
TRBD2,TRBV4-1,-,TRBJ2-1,TGCGCCAGCAGCCAGAGACTAGCGGGAGGCTTATATGAGCAGTTCTTC,CASSQRLAGGLYEQFF
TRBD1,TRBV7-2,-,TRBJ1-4,TGTGCCAGCAGCTTGCAGGGGGCTGCTAATGAAAAACTGTTTTTT,CASSLQGAANEKLFF
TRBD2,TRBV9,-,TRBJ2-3,TGTGCCAGCAGCGTAGGGACTAGTGGCCCAGATACGCAGTATTTT,CASSVGTSGPDTQYF
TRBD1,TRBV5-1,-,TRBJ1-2,TGCGCCAGCAGCTCGGGGACAGACCTCCCTAGCTATGGCTACACCTTC,CASSSGTDLPSYGYTF